This T cell receptor (beta chain) derives from a study of T cells in Graves' hyperthyroidism and ophthalmopathy (dated by TCRdb to the late 2010s). Turning to the overall study: Peripheral blood samples were taken at initial diagnosis, before any treatment was given. Prospective prediction of ophthalmopathy was tested in an independent validation cohort of under 20 hyperthyroidism patients and 17 patients who later progressed to ophthalmopathy. To identify TCR V-J signatures that set the groups apart, the researchers used a discovery cohort of roughly 100 patients, made up of roughly 45 with Graves' ophthalmopathy and some 55 with stable Graves' hyperthyroidism. Following sampling, methimazole starting at 30 mg daily was given to hyperthyroidism patients, and high-dose intravenous methylprednisolone was given to ophthalmopathy patients. For training and testing, the 110 or so patients in the discovery cohort were randomly divided in a 7:3 ratio. The study also compared thyroid tissue and blood T-cell repertoires from a handful of Graves' hyperthyroidism patients. The paper describes TCR Vbeta CDR3 sequencing of 120 to 150 peripheral blood samples, made up of roughly 45 ophthalmopathy patients, 70 to 75 hyperthyroidism patients and 17 progressor patients. Findings and caveats that apply to the study as a whole: A model built on a 13 V-J signature distinguished ophthalmopathy from stable hyperthyroidism, reaching roughly 88% sensitivity and around 81% specificity in cross-validation and 80%/75% in testing. Most expanded thyroid clonotypes (frequency above 0.001) were also detected in blood, suggesting blood repertoires may reflect thyroid immune responses. In validation, the model predicted progression to ophthalmopathy with 60% to 71% sensitivity and over 72% specificity, a median of around six months before onset. No statistical method was used to set the sample size in advance, and investigators knew the group allocation.

The TCR beta CDR3 regions were amplified from the RNA transcripts. For the first round of RT-PCR on the TCR CDR3, the HTBI primer set was used together with the Qiagen OneStep RT-PCR kit. Libraries were constructed in a second round of multiplex PCR, after which size selection and purification were carried out. Sequencing of the libraries was done on an Illumina HiSeq2000 using paired-end 100 bp reads. The authors' analysis ran thus. SOAPnuke was used to process the raw data, with reads discarded if the reads contained adapters or uncalled bases, had a mean Phred below 15, or lacked an exact constant-primer or identifier match. High-quality paired reads were merged with COPE v1.2.5, and unique nucleotide sequences were defined as clonotypes. MiTCR v1.1 was used to align clonotypes to the IMGT TRBV, TRBD and TRBJ reference segments. Analysis was restricted to V-J combinations with a frequency above 0.0001, which covered 99% to 99.2% of repertoires. The TCS score was defined as the ratio of F50 (clonal expansion) to E x V (chaos), calculated using BLOSUM62-based TCRdist between CDR3 peptides within each V-J. Welch's t-statistics and random forest reduced 500 to 650 V-J features to about 12, which were used in a naive Bayes classifier (R e1071). The similarity between thyroid and blood repertoires was quantified using the Morisita-Horn index. TCRdb trimmed the raw reads at Q25, called clones with MiXCR and kept productive beta chains. Under each unique CDR3 protein, matching rows form one entry showing the most common genes and DNA. It is TCRdb's table, rather than the study itself, that gives the V and J calls and clone size. Across this sample there are around 700,000 distinct CDR3 sequences, with approximately 36% seen only once. The top ten clonotypes cover around 31% of the sample.

Graves' hyperthyroidism was defined as stable when no progression to ophthalmopathy occurred over 18 months of follow-up. Hyperthyroidism patients were newly diagnosed, with disease duration under 2 months, and aged 18 to 65 years. Exclusion was applied to patients with uncontrolled infections, other autoimmune diseases, pregnancy or lactation. Diagnoses relied on clinical symptoms, serum thyroxine and TRAb, thyroid ultrasound and orbital computed tomography. PBMCs were isolated from about 9.2 ml of fresh peripheral blood by Ficoll-Paque density gradient centrifugation. Total RNA was extracted using Trizol reagent, and RNA quality was assessed on an Agilent 2100 Bioanalyzer. Remarks on this clonotype: Its binding antigen is unknown. Base quality data are lacking; no much larger clone is found one base away.

The receptor's source is a woman aged 40 to 50 with Graves' hyperthyroidism. Specimen: blood.

The nucleotide sequence reads as follows: TGCAGTGCTCACGGGGGACAGGGGACCTCCGACCTTTACGAGCAGTACTTC. It encodes CSAHGGQGTSDLYEQYF. This receptor chain uses TRBV20-1 and TRBJ2-7, and 10 junctional nucleotides match TRBD1. Trimming accounts for 5 bases at V and 4 bases at J, while the number of junction bases matched to no gene is 17. CDR1 and CDR2 were assigned from the germline V gene (reference sequence) as DFQATT and SNEGSKA. The CDR3 contains 17 residues, cysteine and phenylalanine counted. Just the 51-base CDR3 DNA is kept, in frame starting at base 1.